The clone carrying this TCR beta chain was counted a few times. The antigen remains undetermined. The data stem from a study of CD8+ T cells in alopecia areata. RNA extraction was followed by reverse transcription into cDNA, which acted as the sequencing template. Data came from immunoSEQ multiplex PCR; TCRdb stores just in-frame clones and leaves some out. The sample gives fewer than 250,000 clones, roughly 60% of which show up once; over 0.9% is in the top ten. Overall study findings and caveats: Throughout tofacitinib, many expanded lesional clones continued to persist in scalp and blood. Tissue-resident alphabeta T cells belonging to normal skin likewise get sequenced within scalp specimens. Significant decreases in scalp clonality and expanded CD8+ clones followed tofacitinib treatment.

This CDR3 comprises 12 residues. Germline CDR1 and CDR2: SQVTM and ANQGSEA. V was pared by 7 bases and J by 0 bases, with 9 bases between. Described treatment: oral pan-JAK inhibitor, 5-10 mg twice daily. The material was CD4+ T cells sorted from blood, obtained at week 24, from a patient treated with tofacitinib. This sequence joins TRBV29-1 and TRBJ1-1; D uncertain. The receptor was isolated from a human donor with alopecia areata. CDR3 region: CSARAMNTEAFF. The CDR3 nucleotides read TGCAGCGCGAGAGCCATGAACACTGAAGCTTTCTTT. Filled out from reference TRBV29-1 and TRBJ1-1, the complete variable domain reads SAVISQKPSRDICQRGTSLTIQCQVDSQVTMMFWYRQQPGQSLTLIATANQGSEATYESGFVIDKFPISRPNLTFSTLTVSNMSPEDSSIYLCSARAMNTEAFFGQGTRLTVV.